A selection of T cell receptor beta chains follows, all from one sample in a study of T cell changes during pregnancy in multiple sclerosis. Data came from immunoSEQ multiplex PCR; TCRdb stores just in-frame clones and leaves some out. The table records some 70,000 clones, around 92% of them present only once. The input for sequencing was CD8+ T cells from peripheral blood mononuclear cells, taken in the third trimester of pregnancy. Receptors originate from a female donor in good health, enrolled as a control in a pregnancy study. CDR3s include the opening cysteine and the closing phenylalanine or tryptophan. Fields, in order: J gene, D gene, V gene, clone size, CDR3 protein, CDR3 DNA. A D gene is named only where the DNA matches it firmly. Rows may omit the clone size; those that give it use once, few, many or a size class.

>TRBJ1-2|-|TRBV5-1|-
CASSLGSGQPIGYTF
TGCGCCAGCAGCCTGGGGTCTGGACAGCCAATTGGCTACACCTTC
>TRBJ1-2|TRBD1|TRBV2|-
CASSEGQLYGYTF
TGTGCCAGCAGTGAGGGACAGTTGTATGGCTACACCTTC
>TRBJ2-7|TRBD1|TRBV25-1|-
CASRGQGRSYEQYF
TGTGCCAGCAGAGGACAGGGGAGATCCTACGAGCAGTACTTC
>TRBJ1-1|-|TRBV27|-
CASGRGTEAFF
TGTGCCAGCGGCCGGGGCACTGAAGCTTTCTTT
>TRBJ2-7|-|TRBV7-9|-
CASGSPGHLYEQYF
TGTGCCAGCGGTTCTCCGGGACACCTCTACGAGCAGTACTTC
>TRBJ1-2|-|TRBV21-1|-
CASSKVTGSGYTF
TGTGCCAGCAGCAAAGTGACAGGGTCTGGCTACACCTTC
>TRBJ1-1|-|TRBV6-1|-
CASSDFTGGAEAFF
TGTGCCAGCAGTGACTTTACAGGAGGGGCTGAAGCTTTCTTT
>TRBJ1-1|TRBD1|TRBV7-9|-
CASSFGAMTGTNTEAFF
TGTGCCAGCAGCTTCGGTGCGATGACAGGGACGAACACTGAAGCTTTCTTT
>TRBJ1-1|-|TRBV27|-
CASRDNRAEAFF
TGTGCCAGCAGAGACAACAGGGCCGAGGCTTTCTTT
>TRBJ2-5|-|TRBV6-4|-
CASSEKGGDGQETQYF
TGTGCCAGCAGTGAAAAAGGGGGAGACGGCCAAGAGACCCAGTACTTC
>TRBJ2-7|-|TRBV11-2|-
CASSPKVGTFRDEQYF
TGTGCCAGCAGCCCAAAGGTGGGGACATTCCGGGACGAGCAGTACTTC
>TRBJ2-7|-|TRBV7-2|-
CASSLVGDSLSSYEQYF
TGTGCCAGCAGCTTAGTAGGCGACAGCCTATCCTCCTACGAGCAGTACTTC
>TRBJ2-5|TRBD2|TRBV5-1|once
CASSLGAGTSGGARETQYF
TGCGCCAGCAGCTTGGGGGCTGGCACTAGCGGGGGGGCCAGAGAGACCCAGTACTTC
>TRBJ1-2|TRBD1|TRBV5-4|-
CASSTDRGRNYGYTF
TGTGCCAGCAGCACCGACAGGGGAAGAAACTATGGCTACACCTTC
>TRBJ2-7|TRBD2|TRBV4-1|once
CASSQDVERGGDYEQYF
TGCGCCAGCAGCCAAGATGTGGAGCGGGGGGGGGACTACGAGCAGTACTTC
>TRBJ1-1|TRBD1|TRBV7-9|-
CASSLEDRGNTEAFF
TGTGCCAGCAGCTTAGAAGACAGGGGAAACACTGAAGCTTTCTTT
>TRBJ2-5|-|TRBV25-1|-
CASSEGQYQETQYF
TGTGCCAGCAGTGAAGGGCAGTACCAAGAGACCCAGTACTTC
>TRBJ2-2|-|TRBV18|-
CASSPPLGELFF
TGTGCCAGCTCACCACCCCTCGGGGAGCTGTTTTTT
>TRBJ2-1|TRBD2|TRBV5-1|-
CASRRTSGGAMDEQFF
TGCGCCAGCAGGCGGACTAGCGGGGGGGCCATGGATGAGCAGTTCTTC
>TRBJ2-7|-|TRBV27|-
CASSPGGREQYF
TGTGCCAGCAGTCCAGGGGGGCGCGAGCAGTACTTC
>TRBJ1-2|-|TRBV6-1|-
CASSEASRGYGYTF
TGTGCCAGCAGTGAAGCGAGCAGGGGCTATGGCTACACCTTC
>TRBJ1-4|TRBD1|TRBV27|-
CASSLSGDRGEKLFF
TGTGCCAGCAGTTTATCGGGGGACAGAGGTGAAAAACTGTTTTTT
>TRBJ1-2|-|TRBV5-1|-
CASSPTASGAYGYTF
TGCGCCAGCAGCCCGACGGCCAGTGGGGCCTATGGCTACACCTTC
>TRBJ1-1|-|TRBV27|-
CASSFRGKGSTEAFF
TGTGCCAGCAGTTTCCGGGGGAAAGGGAGCACTGAAGCTTTCTTT
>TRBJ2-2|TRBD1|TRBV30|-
CAWGQGNGELFF
TGTGCCTGGGGACAGGGGAACGGGGAGCTGTTTTTT
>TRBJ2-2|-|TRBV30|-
CAWSVQVFTGELFF
TGTGCCTGGAGTGTACAAGTTTTCACCGGGGAGCTGTTTTTT
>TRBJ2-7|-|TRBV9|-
CASSFRPTGSYEQYF
TGTGCCAGCAGCTTTCGCCCCACAGGCTCCTACGAGCAGTACTTC
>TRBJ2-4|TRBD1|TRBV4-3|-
CASSQDRQGGNIQYF
TGCGCCAGCAGCCAAGACAGACAGGGGGGAAACATTCAGTACTTC
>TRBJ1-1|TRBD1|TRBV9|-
CASSSTGAEAFF
TGTGCCAGCAGCAGCACAGGGGCTGAAGCTTTCTTT
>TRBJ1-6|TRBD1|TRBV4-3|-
CASSLAWQGGSPLHF
TGCGCCAGCAGCCTCGCGTGGCAGGGGGGTTCACCCCTCCACTTT
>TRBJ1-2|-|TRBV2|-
CASSEIDRPPGEGYTF
TGTGCCAGCAGTGAGATAGACAGGCCCCCCGGGGAAGGCTACACCTTC
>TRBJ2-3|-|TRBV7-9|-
CASSSWDTEQYF
TGTGCCAGCAGTTCCTGGGACACAGAGCAGTATTTT
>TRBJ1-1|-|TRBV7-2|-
CASSYLTGNTEAFF
TGTGCCAGCAGCTACCTTACAGGGAACACTGAAGCTTTCTTT
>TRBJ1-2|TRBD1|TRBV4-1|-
CASSRETTGGSQGYTF
TGCGCCAGCAGCCGCGAGACGACAGGGGGGAGTCAAGGCTACACCTTC
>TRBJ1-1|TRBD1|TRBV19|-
CASNHGQGALDTEAFF
TGTGCCAGTAACCATGGACAGGGGGCTTTGGACACTGAAGCTTTCTTT
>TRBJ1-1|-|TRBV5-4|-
CASSLARNTEAFF
TGTGCCAGCAGCTTAGCCCGAAATACTGAAGCTTTCTTT
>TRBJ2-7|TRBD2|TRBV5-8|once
CASSLPGLAGGPLYEQYF
TGTGCCAGCTCCCTTCCGGGACTAGCGGGGGGCCCACTCTACGAGCAGTACTTC
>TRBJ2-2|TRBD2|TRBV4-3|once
CASSQVWGTSGGADGELFF
TGCGCCAGCAGCCAAGTGTGGGGGACTAGCGGGGGGGCCGACGGGGAGCTGTTTTTT
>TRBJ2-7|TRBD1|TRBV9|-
CASSVGGTGATYEQYF
TGTGCCAGCAGCGTAGGCGGGACAGGGGCTACCTACGAGCAGTACTTC
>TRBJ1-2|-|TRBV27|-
CASRSPTGSYGYTF
TGTGCCAGCAGGTCACCAACAGGGAGCTATGGCTACACCTTC